These 22 T cell receptor beta chains came from one sample sequenced in a study of beta chain features in type 1 diabetes. Study observations and caveats: Type 1 diabetes patients had TCRB CDR3s that were shorter (moderately but significantly so) in all four CD4+ subsets.

These TCRs' antigens remain unknown. What was sequenced were expressed TCRB transcripts, since all of the isolated RNA had been reverse transcribed. Assay used: immunoSEQ multiplex PCR; TCRdb lists only in-frame clones, some missing. The table has about 120,000 clones, roughly 17% seen once. Sequencing was performed on central memory CD4+ T cells from blood. The origin of the receptors is a man aged 18 to 30 with type 1 diabetes.

This clone was seen only a few times. V gene TRBV10-3 combines with J gene TRBJ1-2; possibly TRBD1 for D (5 bases). CDR3 length: 13 amino acids. V lost 11 bases to trimming and J lost 3 bases, with 16 bases between them. Germline loops: CDR1 ENHRY, CDR2 SYGVKD. The CDR3 sequence: CASLRDGYYGYTF. The CDR3 coding sequence is TGTGCCTCGCTCCGGGACGGATACTATGGCTACACCTTC.

This clone appeared a few times. The genes are TRBV7-2 and TRBJ2-1; TRBD1 matches 7 bases. The CDR3 length is 16 residues. CDR1 is SGHTA and CDR2 is FQGNSA in the germline V gene. The J segment lost 1 base and the V segment lost 6 bases, leaving 9 bases of the junction unmatched. CDR3 sequence reads: CASRRTGVGSYNEQFF. CDR3 DNA: TGTGCCAGCAGGCGTACAGGGGTTGGTTCCTACAATGAGCAGTTCTTC. The full variable domain, its missing parts supplied by reference TRBV7-2 and TRBJ2-1, is GAGVSQSPSNKVTEKGKDVELRCDPISGHTALYWYRQSLGQGLEFLIYFQGNSAPDKSGLPSDRFSAERTGGSVSTLTIQRTQQEDSAVYLCASRRTGVGSYNEQFFGPGTRLTVL.

The chain is built from TRBV19 and TRBJ2-5; 10 nucleotides align to TRBD1. The CDR3 spans 13 residues. V dropped 10 bases and J dropped 4; count of bases not matched to a gene: 6. Per germline, CDR1 LNHDA and CDR2 SQIVND (reference sequence). For the CDR3, the DNA is TGTGCCACCCGGGGACAGGGGCGAGAGACCCAGTACTTC. This encodes CATRGQGRETQYF.

This clone was detected only a few times. This sequence joins TRBV7-9 and TRBJ2-3, with 11 bases that match TRBD2. The CDR3 spans 18 residues. The germline V gene has CDR1 SEHNR and CDR2 FQNEAQ (reference sequence). The trim removed 8 bases at V and 4 bases at J, leaving 17 bases unmatched. The CDR3 region is CASPDSGRLAGGSDTQYF. CDR3 DNA sequence: TGTGCCAGCCCCGATAGTGGGCGGCTAGCGGGAGGATCAGATACGCAGTATTTT.

This clone occurred a few times. V usage is TRBV6-1 and J usage is TRBJ1-1, with D unclear. CDR1 MNHNS and CDR2 SASEGT come from the germline V gene. V lost 1 base to trimming and J lost 0 bases, with 6 bases between them. The CDR3 consists of 14 residues. DNA for the CDR3: TGTGCCAGCAGTGAAGACAGATTGAACACTGAAGCTTTCTTT. It specifies CASSEDRLNTEAFF.

This clone was observed a handful of times. The chain is built from TRBV27 and TRBJ2-5; 8 bases fit TRBD2. The CDR3 contains 17 residues. Germline loops: CDR1 MNHEY, CDR2 SMNVEV (reference sequence). Trimming cost V 4 bases and J 5 bases; bases outside gene matches: 15. The CDR3 sequence is CASSYRPVGGGMETQYF. Here the CDR3 DNA reads TGTGCCAGCAGTTACCGCCCGGTGGGCGGGGGGATGGAGACCCAGTACTTC.

The J gene is TRBJ1-2, the V gene TRBV2, with no clear D. This CDR3 has 11 amino acids. Germline V gene lookup returns CDR1 SNHLY and CDR2 FYNNEI. Trimming shortened V by 3 bases and J by 4 bases, and 3 bases separated the two germline ends. The CDR3 DNA is TGTGCCAGCAGTGATACCTATGGCTACACCTTC. It encodes CASSDTYGYTF.

This chain connects TRBV11-2 to TRBJ1-1, with TRBD1 as a possible D gene (6 bases). The CDR3 length is 15 residues. In germline, CDR1 is SGHAT, CDR2 FQNNGV. Between the trimmed V and J ends, which lost 5 bases and 0 bases, there was a span of 13 bases. The CDR3 loop reads CASSMRQGLNTEAFF. Here the CDR3 DNA reads TGTGCCAGCAGCATGCGGCAGGGGCTGAACACTGAAGCTTTCTTT.

This clone has more than one count but fewer than ten. This chain links TRBV4-3 with TRBJ2-1; TRBD2 matches 7 bases. The junction had 3 bases not matched to a gene; V was cut back by 1 base and J by 9 bases. Germline V gene data show CDR1 as LGHNA and CDR2 as YSLEER. The CDR3 loop spans 13 amino acids. CDR3: CASSQGLAFEQFF. The CDR3 region has the DNA TGCGCCAGCAGCCAAGGACTAGCTTTTGAGCAGTTCTTC.

The chain carries TRBV18 and TRBJ2-1, with D possibly matching TRBD2 (5 bases). Trimming removed 0 bases at V and 9 bases at J, with 18 bases between. Germline V gene lookup returns CDR1 KGHSH and CDR2 LQKENI. This CDR3 region has 16 residues. The CDR3 region is CASSPPSVSSRGEQFF. The CDR3 DNA sequence: TGTGCCAGCTCACCACCGTCGGTGTCTAGCCGGGGTGAGCAGTTCTTC.

The chain joins TRBV7-9 to TRBJ2-7, with a weak D call TRBD1 (5 bases). Between the trimmed V and J ends, which lost 2 bases and 5 bases, there was a span of 16 bases. Germline-derived CDR1 and CDR2 are SEHNR and FQNEAQ (reference sequence). CDR3 length: 15 amino acids. The CDR3 bases are TGTGCCAGCAGCTTAAGGGGTGGGCAAGTTAACGAGCAGTACTTC. This gives the protein CASSLRGGQVNEQYF.

Comments on this clone: At one of its ends the junction is not consistent with the germline gene, which may arise from a read error. V and J are TRBV9 and TRBJ2-1, with D hard to call. The CDR3 contains 15 residues. Germline lookup yields CDR1 SGDLS and CDR2 YYNGEE. The CDR3 DNA follows: TGTGCCAGCAGCGTAGACTCTCATTCCTTCAATGAGCAGTTCTTC. This sequence encodes CASSVDSHSFNEQFF.

Concerning this clone itself: This is likely an artifact of a read error, given a far larger clone one base away. The chain couples TRBV29-1 to TRBJ2-1; 10 bases align to TRBD1. CDR3 length: 15 residues. Germline CDR1 SQVTM, CDR2 ANQGSEA. CDR3 sequence: CRGYRGTGAFNEQFF. The CDR3 nucleotides are TGCAGAGGGTATAGAGGGACAGGGGCCTTCAATGAGCAGTTCTTC.

In this sample, this clone turned up many times. The V call is TRBV7-2, the J call TRBJ2-1; tentatively, D is TRBD1 or TRBD2 (5 bases each). The CDR3 covers 16 residues. Germline-derived CDR1 and CDR2 are SGHTA and FQGNSA. Trimming took off 3 bases at V and 6 bases at J, with 18 bases between the two ends. DNA of the CDR3: TGTGCCAGCAGCTTGGACCTCCTACTAGGGGTCAATGAGCAGTTCTTC. Translation gives CASSLDLLLGVNEQFF.

DNA of the CDR3: TGTGCCAGTAACGGACGCGAGGGGAGGGATGAGCAGTTCTTC. This gives the protein CASNGREGRDEQFF. The chain carries TRBV28 and TRBJ2-1, with 7 bases aligning to TRBD2. Losses at the gene ends were 9 bases for V and 8 bases for J; bases not matched to a gene: 13. The germline CDR1 and CDR2 sequences are MDHEN and SYDVKM. This CDR3 is 14 amino acids long.

This clone was counted between two and nine times. V and J are TRBV4-1 and TRBJ2-6; possibly TRBD1 for D (5 bases). CDR1 MGHRA and CDR2 YSYEKL come from the germline V gene. This CDR3 has 17 amino acids. V lost 0 bases and J lost 4, with 13 bases in between. As DNA, the CDR3 is TGCGCCAGCAGCCAAGATCCAGGGTCGTTGGGGGCCAACGTCCTGACTTTC. This codes for CASSQDPGSLGANVLTF.

A few counts support this clone. V and J are TRBV2 and TRBJ1-2, with 8 bases aligning to TRBD1. The CDR3 is 13 residues long. After removal of 8 bases from V and 2 bases from J, the junction contained 4 bases not matched to a gene. Germline V gene data show CDR1 as SNHLY and CDR2 as FYNNEI. The CDR3 here is CASQGQGNYGYTF. Here the CDR3 DNA reads TGTGCCAGCCAAGGACAGGGAAACTATGGCTACACCTTC.

A few counts support this clone. The rearrangement uses TRBV2 and TRBJ1-1; 7 nucleotides agree with TRBD1. After removal of 8 bases from V and 4 bases from J, the junction contained 7 bases not matched to a gene. This CDR3 is 13 amino acids long. Germline V lookup: CDR1 SNHLY, CDR2 FYNNEI. CDR3 region: CASATGAGTEAFF. In nucleotides, the CDR3 is TGTGCCAGCGCTACAGGGGCTGGCACTGAAGCTTTCTTT.

The chain employs TRBV2 and TRBJ2-1; 9 bases align to TRBD2. Per germline, CDR1 SNHLY and CDR2 FYNNEI. V shed 1 base, J shed 4 bases, and the junction held 8 bases outside the gene matches. This CDR3 contains 17 residues. The CDR3 region is CASSEEGGGALYNEQFF. DNA for the CDR3: TGTGCCAGCAGTGAAGAGGGCGGGGGGGCGCTTTACAATGAGCAGTTCTTC.

This chain connects TRBV19 to TRBJ2-1; D is unclear. Germline V gene sequence: CDR1 LNHDA, CDR2 SQIVND (reference sequence). V was pared by 3 bases and J by 0 bases, with 12 bases between. The CDR3 runs 16 residues. In DNA form, the CDR3 reads TGTGCCAGTAGTATTTTTGGGATGAGCTCCTACAATGAGCAGTTCTTC. Protein product: CASSIFGMSSYNEQFF.

J is TRBJ2-1 and V is TRBV27, with TRBD2 matching over 12 bases. Trimming cost V 5 bases and J 3 bases; bases outside gene matches: 2. The CDR3 runs 15 residues. Germline assignment: CDR1 MNHEY and CDR2 SMNVEV (reference sequence). CDR3 nucleotide sequence: TGTGCCAGCAGTCCGGGACTAGCGGGCTACAATGAGCAGTTCTTC. This translates into CASSPGLAGYNEQFF.

This clone was seen more than once but under ten times. The chain recombines TRBV28 with TRBJ2-1, with D perhaps matching TRBD2 (5 bases). The CDR3 contains 14 residues. Germline CDR1 MDHEN, CDR2 SYDVKM. Trimming stripped 7 bases from V and 3 bases from J, with 13 bases between. CDR3 sequence reads: CASIEGSVYNEQFF. In DNA form, the CDR3 reads TGTGCCAGCATCGAGGGATCAGTCTACAATGAGCAGTTCTTC.